This T cell receptor beta chain was captured in a study of response to subunit inactivated influenza vaccine. Study observations and caveats: Few additional T cells are recruited per seasonal influenza vaccination, authors suggested.

CDR3 length equals 16 residues. The J segment lost 3 bases and the V segment lost 4 bases, leaving 5 bases of the junction unmatched. This clonotype was seen at least ten times. Its antigen is undetermined. TCRdb ran MiXCR on the RT-PCR reads and lists one entry per CDR3 protein. This sample has fewer than 700,000 distinct CDR3 sequences, with over 10% found just once. The chain carries TRBV12-3 or TRBV12-4 and TRBJ2-2; 10 bases agree with TRBD1. This sequence originates from a man in his fifties or sixties who received an inactivated influenza vaccine. Sequencing was performed on PBMCs from blood, taken 35 to 45 days after vaccination. The CDR3 nucleotides are TGTGCCAGCAGTTCCGGACAGGGGGTTGACACCGGGGAGCTGTTTTTT. Translated: CASSSGQGVDTGELFF.